These 27 T cell receptor beta chains came from one sample sequenced in a study of blood T cell repertoires in COVID-19. Profiling relied on immunoSEQ multiplex PCR, and the TCRdb table lists in-frame clones only, not all of them. The data hold under 250,000 clones, with over 75% observed a single time. Sample: PBMCs or T cells enriched from blood (not recorded which). These receptors all stem from a woman in her 30s who had been exposed to COVID-19.

A few counts support this clone. V and J are TRBV2 and TRBJ2-2, with 7 bases fitting TRBD1. Germline V CDR1 and CDR2: SNHLY, FYNNEI. The CDR3 has 15 residues. Germline trimming cut 4 bases from V and 5 bases from J; bases unmatched to any gene: 7. Written as DNA, the CDR3 is TGTGCCAGCAGTGCCTCCGGGACAGCGACCGGGGAGCTGTTTTTT. Its protein product is CASSASGTATGELFF.

In DNA form, the CDR3 reads TGCGCCAGCAGCCAAGCTCCAGACAGCTCTAACTATGGCTACACCTTC. It yields the protein CASSQAPDSSNYGYTF. This rearrangement joins TRBV4-1 to TRBJ1-2; perhaps TRBD1 as D (5 bases). Germline V gene lookup returns CDR1 MGHRA and CDR2 YSYEKL. Trimming shortened V by 1 base and J by 0 bases, and 12 bases separated the two germline ends. The CDR3 totals 16 residues.

J is TRBJ1-3 and V is TRBV2; TRBD1 matches at 7 bases. CDR3 size: 12 residues. From germline, CDR1 is SNHLY and CDR2 FYNNEI. Trimming at V came to 10 bases and at J to 3 bases, leaving 3 bases not matched to a gene. The CDR3 loop reads CANRDSGNTIYF. The CDR3 DNA reads as TGTGCCAACAGGGACAGTGGAAACACCATATATTTT. Combining the CDR3 with reference TRBV2 and TRBJ1-3 gives the whole variable domain EPEVTQTPSHQVTQMGQEVILRCVPISNHLYFYWYRQILGQKVEFLVSFYNNEISEKSEIFDDQFSVERPDGSNFTLKIRSTKLEDSAMYFCANRDSGNTIYFGEGSWLTVV.

The chain employs TRBV15 and TRBJ2-3; weak D call: TRBD2 (6 bases). The ends were cut back, 1 base at V and 5 bases at J, with 13 bases in the middle. The CDR3 has 15 residues. CDR1 and CDR2 from the germline V gene are LNHNV and YYDKDF (reference sequence). The chain's CDR3 is CATSRAGDVGDTQYF. The CDR3, as DNA: TGTGCCACCAGCAGAGCGGGGGATGTTGGAGATACGCAGTATTTT.

The chain joins TRBV5-5 to TRBJ2-2, with D maybe TRBD2 (5 bases). Germline CDR1 is SGHKS and CDR2 is YYEKEE (reference sequence). Trimming shortened V by 0 bases and J by 6 bases, and 15 bases separated the two germline ends. The CDR3 has 16 residues. DNA of the CDR3: TGTGCCAGCAGCTTGGTTAGCTCGGGGTCGGCCGGGGAGCTGTTTTTT. Amino acid sequence: CASSLVSSGSAGELFF.

This clone was detected only once. V usage is TRBV7-2 and J usage is TRBJ2-1; 12 bases fit TRBD2. This CDR3 comprises 18 residues. CDR1 and CDR2 from the germline V gene are SGHTA and FQGNSA. The trim removed 2 bases at V and 2 bases at J, leaving 7 bases unmatched. This CDR3 is CASSLRTGLAGTYNEQFF. Written as DNA, the CDR3 is TGTGCCAGCAGCTTAAGAACCGGACTAGCGGGGACCTACAATGAGCAGTTCTTC.

J is TRBJ2-5 and V is TRBV5-1, with TRBD2 identical over 10 bases. Unmatched junction bases numbered 9, after V lost 5 bases and J lost 5 bases. Germline-derived CDR1 and CDR2 are SGHRS and YFSETQ. There are 15 residues in the CDR3. The CDR3 coding sequence is TGCGCCAGCAGACCACTAGCGGGGACGAGGGAGACCCAGTACTTC. Translation gives CASRPLAGTRETQYF.

V and J are TRBV5-1 and TRBJ1-1, with 7 nucleotides matching TRBD1. CDR3 size: 15 residues. V was clipped by 3 bases and J by 1 base; unmatched bases: 6. Looked up from germline, CDR1 is SGHRS and CDR2 is YFSETQ. In DNA, the CDR3 is TGCGCCAGCAGCTATTCCCGGGACAGGAACACTGAAGCTTTCTTT. It specifies CASSYSRDRNTEAFF.

The genes are TRBV29-1 and TRBJ2-7; 14 bases are a match to TRBD2. Germline CDR1 is SQVTM and CDR2 is ANQGSEA. Trimming cost V 7 bases and J 6 bases; bases outside gene matches: 8. The CDR3 contains 14 residues. The CDR3 DNA reads TGCAGCGCAGATGGACTAGCGGGAGGCAGCGAGCAGTACTTC. This translates into CSADGLAGGSEQYF.

The chain couples TRBV4-1 to TRBJ2-1; D unresolved. The CDR3 has 12 residues. The V gene lost 0 bases and the J gene lost 9 bases, with 6 bases spanning the gap. The germline gives CDR1 MGHRA, CDR2 YSYEKL. The CDR3 region is CASSQDSGEQFF. As DNA, the CDR3 is TGCGCCAGCAGCCAAGATTCGGGTGAGCAGTTCTTC.

The chain recombines TRBV28 with TRBJ1-5, with D uncertain. CDR1 is MDHEN and CDR2 is SYDVKM in the germline V gene. CDR3 size: 13 residues. Trimming stripped 6 bases from V and 7 bases from J, with 13 bases between. The DNA for the CDR3 is TGTGCCAGCAGCTATGACGGGTCGCAGCCCCAGCATTTT. Translated: CASSYDGSQPQHF.

V and J are TRBV7-6 and TRBJ1-3; the D gene is possibly TRBD1 (6 bases). The CDR3 is made up of 14 amino acids. CDR1 is SGHVS, CDR2 FNYEAQ, per germline. V was shortened by 4 bases and J by 4 bases, with 11 bases between the two germline ends. The CDR3 loop reads CASSSYGQGNTIYF. The CDR3 DNA reads as TGTGCCAGCAGCTCATACGGACAGGGAAACACCATATATTTT.

This clone was seen a single time. The chain joins TRBV6-1 to TRBJ2-7; 9 bases fit TRBD1. Trimming took 3 bases from V and 4 from J; bases not matched to a gene: 7. Germline lookup yields CDR1 MNHNS and CDR2 SASEGT. This CDR3 region has 15 residues. The CDR3 spells CASSDRQGGIYEQYF. In DNA, the CDR3 is TGTGCCAGCAGTGACCGACAGGGGGGAATATACGAGCAGTACTTC.

J is TRBJ2-4 and V is TRBV4-1, with 14 bases identical to TRBD2. V dropped 1 base and J dropped 1; count of bases not matched to a gene: 9. Germline V lookup: CDR1 MGHRA, CDR2 YSYEKL. This CDR3 has 20 amino acids. This CDR3 is CASSQVLTSGRAAAKNIQYF. CDR3 coding DNA: TGCGCCAGCAGCCAAGTTTTGACTAGCGGGAGGGCCGCGGCCAAAAACATTCAGTACTTC.

This clone has just one count. The chain uses TRBV19 and TRBJ2-7; 13 nucleotides match TRBD2. This CDR3 has 15 amino acids. Germline lookup yields CDR1 LNHDA and CDR2 SQIVND (reference sequence). The V gene end was trimmed by 3 bases and the J gene end by 5 bases; junction bases not matched to a gene: 4. This chain's CDR3 is CASSMTSGRSNEQYF. CDR3 coding DNA: TGTGCCAGTAGTATGACTAGCGGGAGGAGTAACGAGCAGTACTTC.

The rearrangement uses TRBV19 and TRBJ2-1, with D possibly TRBD1 on 5 matching bases. With 11 bases removed from V and 1 base from J, the gap between germline ends came to 9 bases. The CDR3 extends over 12 amino acids. CDR1 is LNHDA, CDR2 SQIVND, per germline (reference sequence). For the CDR3, the DNA is TGTGCCGCAAGGGGTTCCTACAATGAGCAGTTCTTC. Its protein product is CAARGSYNEQFF.

The chain couples TRBV6-5 to TRBJ2-7, with D tentatively TRBD2 (5 bases). Per germline, CDR1 MNHEY and CDR2 SVGAGI. The CDR3 spans 14 residues. Trimming removed 7 bases at V and 1 base at J, with 14 bases between. The CDR3 bases are TGTGCCAGCAAAAAGAGGGTAGGATCCTACGAGCAGTACTTC. Amino acids: CASKKRVGSYEQYF.

This clone has only one observation. This sequence joins TRBV19 and TRBJ1-1, with 7 bases matching TRBD1. This CDR3 comprises 13 residues. Per germline, CDR1 LNHDA and CDR2 SQIVND (reference sequence). With 5 bases clipped from V and 5 bases from J, the junction kept 5 bases outside the gene matches. This chain's CDR3 is CASSLRDSTEAFF. In nucleotides, the CDR3 is TGTGCCAGTAGTCTCCGGGACAGTACTGAAGCTTTCTTT. Using reference TRBV19 and TRBJ1-1 for the parts outside the CDR3, the full variable domain is DGGITQSPKYLFRKEGQNVTLSCEQNLNHDAMYWYRQDPGQGLRLIYYSQIVNDFQKGDIAEGYSVSREKKESFPLTVTSAQKNPTAFYLCASSLRDSTEAFFGQGTRLTVV.

The V gene is TRBV6-5, the J gene TRBJ1-1, with TRBD1 matching 9 bases. Trimming removed 6 bases from V and 4 bases from J; junction bases left unmatched: 9. CDR1 is MNHEY, CDR2 SVGAGI, per germline. CDR3 size: 15 residues. The CDR3 is CASSTRTGGFTEAFF. CDR3 coding DNA: TGTGCCAGCAGCACCCGTACAGGGGGCTTCACTGAAGCTTTCTTT.

The V and J genes are TRBV30 and TRBJ1-2; no definite D call. Germline V gene lookup returns CDR1 GTSNPN and CDR2 SVGIG (reference sequence). Trimming pared 6 bases from V and 4 bases from J, leaving 9 bases between. The CDR3 totals 11 residues. CDR3 protein: CACSRIYGYTF. The CDR3 DNA is TGTGCCTGTTCTAGAATCTATGGCTACACCTTC. The full variable domain, its missing parts supplied by reference TRBV30 and TRBJ1-2, is SQTIHQWPATLVQPVGSPLSLECTVEGTSNPNLYWYRQAAGRGLQLLFYSVGIGQISSEVPQNLSASRPQDRQFILSSKKLLLSDSGFYLCACSRIYGYTFGSGTRLTVV.

For the CDR3, the DNA is TGTGCCTGGACCAACCGGTGGTTTAAGTCTGGCTACACCTTC. It specifies CAWTNRWFKSGYTF. V is TRBV30 and J is TRBJ1-2, with D hard to call. The germline V gene has CDR1 GTSNPN and CDR2 SVGIG (reference sequence). This CDR3 contains 14 residues. V dropped 4 bases and J dropped 7 bases, with 19 bases sitting between them.

The chain joins TRBV11-2 to TRBJ2-7; 16 nucleotides match TRBD2. The CDR3 sequence is 15 residues long. V lost 5 bases to trimming and J lost 4 bases; unmatched junction nucleotides: 2. CDR1 is SGHAT and CDR2 is FQNNGV in the germline V gene. This CDR3 reads CASSQGLAGGYEQYF. The CDR3 DNA reads TGTGCCAGCAGCCAGGGACTAGCGGGAGGGTACGAGCAGTACTTC.

The chain joins TRBV7-2 to TRBJ1-5; 8 bases align to TRBD1. J lost 7 bases, V lost 5 bases, and 4 bases had no gene match. The CDR3 spans 13 residues. Germline values: CDR1 SGHTA, CDR2 FQGNSA. The CDR3 coding sequence is TGTGCCAGCAGCGCCCGACAGGGGCAGCCCCAGCATTTT. The encoded protein is CASSARQGQPQHF. Together with reference TRBV7-2 and TRBJ1-5, the CDR3 gives the full variable domain: GAGVSQSPSNKVTEKGKDVELRCDPISGHTALYWYRQSLGQGLEFLIYFQGNSAPDKSGLPSDRFSAERTGGSVSTLTIQRTQQEDSAVYLCASSARQGQPQHFGDGTRLSIL.

The chain combines TRBV28 with TRBJ1-2; D might be TRBD1 (6 bases). Looked up from germline, CDR1 is MDHEN and CDR2 is SYDVKM. CDR3 length equals 14 residues. V was clipped by 3 bases and J by 0 bases, with 8 bases between them. The CDR3: CASSLGTTNYGYTF. The CDR3 coding sequence is TGTGCCAGCAGTTTGGGGACAACTAACTATGGCTACACCTTC.

J is TRBJ1-5 and V is TRBV2; D call uncertain. The CDR3 is made up of 12 amino acids. Between the trimmed V and J ends, which lost 3 bases and 6 bases, there was a span of 6 bases. The germline V gene encodes CDR1 SNHLY and CDR2 FYNNEI. The CDR3 DNA reads as TGTGCCAGCAGTGACCGGGTTCAGCCCCAGCATTTT. Its translation: CASSDRVQPQHF.

This chain uses TRBV15 with TRBJ1-2; D is unresolved. CDR1 is LNHNV, CDR2 YYDKDF, per germline (reference sequence). CDR3 length: 13 amino acids. Trimming took off 5 bases at V and 4 bases at J, with 11 bases between the two ends. The CDR3 DNA reads as TGTGCCACCAGCCGCCGGAGATTCTATGGCTACACCTTC. Amino acid sequence: CATSRRRFYGYTF.

The rearrangement links TRBV27 to TRBJ1-2, with 7 bases fitting TRBD1. V was clipped by 6 bases and J by 4 bases; unmatched bases: 8. The CDR3 length is 14 residues. CDR1 MNHEY and CDR2 SMNVEV come from the germline V gene (reference sequence). The CDR3 DNA reads as TGTGCCAGCAGAAGAGGGCAGGGGGTCTATGGCTACACCTTC. Amino acid sequence: CASRRGQGVYGYTF.